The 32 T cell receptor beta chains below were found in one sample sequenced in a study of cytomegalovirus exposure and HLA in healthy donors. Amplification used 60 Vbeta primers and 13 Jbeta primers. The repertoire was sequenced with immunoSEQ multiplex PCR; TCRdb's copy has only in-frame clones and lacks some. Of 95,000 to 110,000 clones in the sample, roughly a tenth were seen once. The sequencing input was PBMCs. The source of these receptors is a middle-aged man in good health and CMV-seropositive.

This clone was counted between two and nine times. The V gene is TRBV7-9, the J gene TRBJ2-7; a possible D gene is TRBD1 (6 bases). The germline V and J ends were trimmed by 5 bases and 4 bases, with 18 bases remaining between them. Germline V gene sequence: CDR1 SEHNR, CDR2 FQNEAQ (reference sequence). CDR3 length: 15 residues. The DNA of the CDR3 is TGTGCCAGCAGCCCGCGGGCACAGGGTCGGTACGAGCAGTACTTC. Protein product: CASSPRAQGRYEQYF.

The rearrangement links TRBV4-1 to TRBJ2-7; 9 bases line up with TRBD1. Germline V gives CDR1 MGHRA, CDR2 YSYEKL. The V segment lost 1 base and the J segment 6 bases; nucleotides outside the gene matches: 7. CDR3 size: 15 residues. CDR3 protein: CASSQGTGEKVEQYF. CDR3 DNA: TGCGCCAGCAGCCAAGGGACAGGGGAAAAGGTCGAGCAGTACTTC.

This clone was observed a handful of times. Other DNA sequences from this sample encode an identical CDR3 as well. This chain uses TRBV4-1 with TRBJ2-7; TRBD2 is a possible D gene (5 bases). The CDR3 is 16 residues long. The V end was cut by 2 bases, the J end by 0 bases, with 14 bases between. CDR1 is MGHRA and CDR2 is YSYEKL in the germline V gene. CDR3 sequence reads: CASSQLGDVTSYEQYF. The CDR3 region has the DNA TGCGCCAGCAGCCAATTGGGAGACGTCACCTCCTACGAGCAGTACTTC.

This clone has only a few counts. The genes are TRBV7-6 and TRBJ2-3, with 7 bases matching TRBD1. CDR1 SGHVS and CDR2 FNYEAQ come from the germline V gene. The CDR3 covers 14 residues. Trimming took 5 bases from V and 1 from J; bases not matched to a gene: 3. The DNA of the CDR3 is TGTGCCAGCAGCCAAGGGACAGGCACAGATACGCAGTATTTT. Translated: CASSQGTGTDTQYF.

CDR3 region: CAIGQSNTGELFF. The CDR3 region has the DNA TGTGCCATTGGACAGAGCAACACCGGGGAGCTGTTTTTT. This sequence joins TRBV19 and TRBJ2-2, with TRBD1 as a possible D gene (6 bases). This CDR3 contains 13 residues. Germline CDR1 reads LNHDA; CDR2 reads SQIVND (reference sequence). Trimming took off 10 bases at V and 2 bases at J, with 11 bases between the two ends.

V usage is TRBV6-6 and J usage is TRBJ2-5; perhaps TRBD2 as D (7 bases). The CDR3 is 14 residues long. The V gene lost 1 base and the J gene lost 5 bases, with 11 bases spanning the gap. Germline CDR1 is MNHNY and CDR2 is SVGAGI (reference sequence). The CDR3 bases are TGTGCCAGCAGTTACTGGGGGGGCAGGGAGACCCAGTACTTC. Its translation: CASSYWGGRETQYF.

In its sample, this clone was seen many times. The chain's CDR3 is CASSLVPDYQPQHF. CDR3 in DNA: TGTGCCAGCAGCTTGGTCCCAGACTATCAGCCCCAGCATTTT. The V and J genes are TRBV5-5 and TRBJ1-5, with unresolved D. With 0 bases removed from V and 5 bases from J, the gap between germline ends came to 9 bases. This CDR3 spans 14 amino acids. Germline CDR1 reads SGHKS; CDR2 reads YYEKEE (reference sequence).

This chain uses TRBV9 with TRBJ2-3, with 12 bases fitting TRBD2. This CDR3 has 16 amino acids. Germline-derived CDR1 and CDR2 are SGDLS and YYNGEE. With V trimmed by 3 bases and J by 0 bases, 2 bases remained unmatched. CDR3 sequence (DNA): TGTGCCAGCAGCGGACTAGCGGGAGCTAGCACAGATACGCAGTATTTT. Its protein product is CASSGLAGASTDTQYF.

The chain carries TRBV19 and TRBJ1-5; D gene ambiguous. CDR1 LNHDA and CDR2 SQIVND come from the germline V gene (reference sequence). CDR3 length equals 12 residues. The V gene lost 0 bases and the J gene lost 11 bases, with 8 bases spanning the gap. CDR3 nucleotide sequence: TGTGCCAGTAGTATAGACGGGTCTACCCAGCATTTT. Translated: CASSIDGSTQHF.

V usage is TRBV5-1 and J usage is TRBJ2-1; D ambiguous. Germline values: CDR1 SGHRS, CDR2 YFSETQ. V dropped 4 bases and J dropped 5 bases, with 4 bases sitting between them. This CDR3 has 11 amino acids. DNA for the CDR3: TGCGCCAGCAGCCAGAACAATGAGCAGTTCTTC. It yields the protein CASSQNNEQFF.

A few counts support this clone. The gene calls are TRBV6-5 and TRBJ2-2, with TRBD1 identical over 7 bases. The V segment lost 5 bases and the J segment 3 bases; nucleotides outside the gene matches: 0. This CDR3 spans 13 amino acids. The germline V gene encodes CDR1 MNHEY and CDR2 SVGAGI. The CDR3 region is CASSDRDTGELFF. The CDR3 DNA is TGTGCCAGCAGTGACAGGGACACCGGGGAGCTGTTTTTT.

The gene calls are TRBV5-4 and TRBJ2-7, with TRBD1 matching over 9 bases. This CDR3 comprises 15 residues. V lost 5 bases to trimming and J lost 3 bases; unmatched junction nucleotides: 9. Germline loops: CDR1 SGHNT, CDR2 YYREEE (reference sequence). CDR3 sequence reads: CASSSPGTGHYEQYF. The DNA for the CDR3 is TGTGCCAGCAGTAGCCCCGGGACAGGGCACTACGAGCAGTACTTC.

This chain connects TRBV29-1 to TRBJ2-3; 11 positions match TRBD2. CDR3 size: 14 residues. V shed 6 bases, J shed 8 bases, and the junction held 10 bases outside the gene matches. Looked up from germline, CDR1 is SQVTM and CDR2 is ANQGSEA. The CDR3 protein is CSVGTSGDPGTQYF. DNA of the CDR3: TGCAGCGTCGGGACTAGCGGAGACCCAGGTACGCAGTATTTT.

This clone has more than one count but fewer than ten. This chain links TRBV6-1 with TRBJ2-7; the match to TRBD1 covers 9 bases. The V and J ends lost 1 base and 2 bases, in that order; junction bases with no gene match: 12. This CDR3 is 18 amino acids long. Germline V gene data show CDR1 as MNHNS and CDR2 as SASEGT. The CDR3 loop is CASSEVRFLGQGTYEQYF. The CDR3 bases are TGTGCCAGCAGTGAAGTTCGTTTCTTAGGACAGGGGACCTACGAGCAGTACTTC.

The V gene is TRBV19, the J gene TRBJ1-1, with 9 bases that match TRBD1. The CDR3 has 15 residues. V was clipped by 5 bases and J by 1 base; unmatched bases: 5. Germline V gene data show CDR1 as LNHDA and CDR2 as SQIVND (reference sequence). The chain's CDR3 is CASSWTGAENTEAFF. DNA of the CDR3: TGTGCCAGTAGTTGGACAGGGGCAGAGAACACTGAAGCTTTCTTT.

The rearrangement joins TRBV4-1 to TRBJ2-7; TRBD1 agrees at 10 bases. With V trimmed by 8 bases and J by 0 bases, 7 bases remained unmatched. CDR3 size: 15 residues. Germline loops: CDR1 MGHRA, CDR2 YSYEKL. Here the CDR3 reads CASGPGQGSSYEQYF. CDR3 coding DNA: TGCGCCAGCGGACCGGGACAGGGGAGCTCCTACGAGCAGTACTTC.

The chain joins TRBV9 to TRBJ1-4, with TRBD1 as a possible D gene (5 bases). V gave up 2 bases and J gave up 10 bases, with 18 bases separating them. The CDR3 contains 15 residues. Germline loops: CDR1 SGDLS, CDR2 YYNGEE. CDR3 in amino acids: CASSVPSRTSRKLFF. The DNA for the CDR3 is TGTGCCAGCAGCGTCCCGTCGAGGACATCGAGAAAACTGTTTTTT.

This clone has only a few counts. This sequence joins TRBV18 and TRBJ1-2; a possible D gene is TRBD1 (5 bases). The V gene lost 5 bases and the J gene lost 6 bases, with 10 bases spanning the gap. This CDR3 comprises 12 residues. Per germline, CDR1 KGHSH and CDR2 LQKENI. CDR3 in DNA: TGTGCCAGCTCAGCGGACATGGATGGCTACACCTTC. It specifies CASSADMDGYTF.

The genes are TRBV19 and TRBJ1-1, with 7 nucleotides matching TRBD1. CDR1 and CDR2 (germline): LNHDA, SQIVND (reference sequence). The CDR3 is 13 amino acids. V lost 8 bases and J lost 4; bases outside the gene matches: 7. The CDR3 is CASGRQGRTEAFF. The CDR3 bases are TGTGCCAGTGGAAGACAGGGTCGCACTGAAGCTTTCTTT. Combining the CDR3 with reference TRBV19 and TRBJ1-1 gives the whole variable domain DGGITQSPKYLFRKEGQNVTLSCEQNLNHDAMYWYRQDPGQGLRLIYYSQIVNDFQKGDIAEGYSVSREKKESFPLTVTSAQKNPTAFYLCASGRQGRTEAFFGQGTRLTVV.

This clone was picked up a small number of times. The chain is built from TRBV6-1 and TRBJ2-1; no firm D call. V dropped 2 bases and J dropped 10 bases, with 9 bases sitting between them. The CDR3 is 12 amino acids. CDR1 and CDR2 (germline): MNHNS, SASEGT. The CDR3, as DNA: TGTGCCAGCAGTGAACTTGGGCGAGAGCAGTTCTTC. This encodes CASSELGREQFF.

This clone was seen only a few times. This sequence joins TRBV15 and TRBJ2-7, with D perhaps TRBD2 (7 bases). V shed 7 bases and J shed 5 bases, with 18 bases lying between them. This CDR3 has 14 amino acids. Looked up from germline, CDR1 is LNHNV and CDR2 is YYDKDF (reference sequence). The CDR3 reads CATKGGGRGNEQYF. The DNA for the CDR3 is TGTGCCACCAAAGGGGGAGGGAGGGGGAACGAGCAGTACTTC.

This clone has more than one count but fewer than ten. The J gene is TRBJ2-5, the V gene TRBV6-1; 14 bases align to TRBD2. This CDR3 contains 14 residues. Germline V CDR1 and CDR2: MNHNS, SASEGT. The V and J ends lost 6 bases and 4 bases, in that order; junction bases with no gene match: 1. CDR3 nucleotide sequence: TGTGCCAGCAGGACTAGCGGGAGGGGAGAGACCCAGTACTTC. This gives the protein CASRTSGRGETQYF.

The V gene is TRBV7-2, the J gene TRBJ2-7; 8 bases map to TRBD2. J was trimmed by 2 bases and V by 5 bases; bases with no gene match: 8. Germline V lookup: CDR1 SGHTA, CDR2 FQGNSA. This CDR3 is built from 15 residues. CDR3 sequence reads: CASSPPLREAYEQYF. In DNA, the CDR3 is TGTGCCAGCAGCCCCCCCTTGCGGGAGGCCTACGAGCAGTACTTC.

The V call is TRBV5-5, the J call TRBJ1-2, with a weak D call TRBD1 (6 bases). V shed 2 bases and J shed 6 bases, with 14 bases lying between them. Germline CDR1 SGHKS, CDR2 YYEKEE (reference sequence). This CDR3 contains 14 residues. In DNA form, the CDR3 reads TGTGCCAGCAGCTTCGCAGGGGTGAGGGATGGCTACACCTTC. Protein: CASSFAGVRDGYTF.

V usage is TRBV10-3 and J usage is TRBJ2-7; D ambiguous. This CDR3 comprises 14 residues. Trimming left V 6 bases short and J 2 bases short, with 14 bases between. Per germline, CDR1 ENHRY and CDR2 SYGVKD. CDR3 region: CAIRTTHLPYEQYF. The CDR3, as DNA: TGTGCCATCAGGACAACCCACCTCCCCTACGAGCAGTACTTC.

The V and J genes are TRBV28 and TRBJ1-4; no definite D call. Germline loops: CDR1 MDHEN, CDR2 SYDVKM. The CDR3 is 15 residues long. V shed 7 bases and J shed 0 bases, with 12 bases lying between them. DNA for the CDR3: TGTGCCAGCACCCGATCAGGTTCAACTAATGAAAAACTGTTTTTT. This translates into CASTRSGSTNEKLFF. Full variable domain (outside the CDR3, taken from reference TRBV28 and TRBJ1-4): DVKVTQSSRYLVKRTGEKVFLECVQDMDHENMFWYRQDPGLGLRLIYFSYDVKMKEKGDIPEGYSVSREKKERFSLILESASTNQTSMYLCASTRSGSTNEKLFFGSGTQLSVL.

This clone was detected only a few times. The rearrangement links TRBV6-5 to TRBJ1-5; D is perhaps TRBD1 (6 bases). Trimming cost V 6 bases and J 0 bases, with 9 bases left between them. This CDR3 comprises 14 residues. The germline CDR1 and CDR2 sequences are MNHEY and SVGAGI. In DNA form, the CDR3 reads TGTGCCAGCAGGACAGGTTATAGCAATCAGCCCCAGCATTTT. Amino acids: CASRTGYSNQPQHF.

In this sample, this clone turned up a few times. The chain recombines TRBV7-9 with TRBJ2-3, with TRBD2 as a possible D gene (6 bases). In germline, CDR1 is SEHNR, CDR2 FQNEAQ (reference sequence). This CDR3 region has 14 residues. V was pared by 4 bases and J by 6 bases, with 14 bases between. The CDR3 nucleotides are TGTGCCAGCAGCTATGGGACCCGGGGGGATACGCAGTATTTT. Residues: CASSYGTRGDTQYF.

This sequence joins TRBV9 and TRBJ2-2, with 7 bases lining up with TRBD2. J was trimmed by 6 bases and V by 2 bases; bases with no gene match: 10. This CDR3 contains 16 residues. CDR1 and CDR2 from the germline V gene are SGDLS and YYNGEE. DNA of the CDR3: TGTGCCAGCAGCGTCTCCTGGACTAGTCAGGCCGGGGAGCTGTTTTTT. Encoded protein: CASSVSWTSQAGELFF.

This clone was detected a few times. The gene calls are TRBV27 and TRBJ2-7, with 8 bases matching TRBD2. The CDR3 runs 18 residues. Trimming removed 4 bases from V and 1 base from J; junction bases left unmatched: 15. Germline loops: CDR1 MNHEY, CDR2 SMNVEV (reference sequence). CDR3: CASSSLGVAGYVSYEQYF. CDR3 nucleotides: TGTGCCAGCAGTTCCCTTGGGGTAGCGGGATACGTGTCCTACGAGCAGTACTTC.

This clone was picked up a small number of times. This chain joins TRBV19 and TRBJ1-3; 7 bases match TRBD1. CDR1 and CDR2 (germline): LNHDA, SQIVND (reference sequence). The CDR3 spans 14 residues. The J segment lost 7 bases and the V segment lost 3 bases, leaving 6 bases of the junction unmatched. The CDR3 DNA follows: TGTGCCAGTAGTATCGGGGACAGCCTCAACACCATATATTTT. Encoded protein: CASSIGDSLNTIYF.

CDR3 loop: CASSFPEVSKSSYEQYF. DNA of the CDR3: TGCGCCAGCAGCTTTCCGGAGGTATCCAAAAGCTCCTACGAGCAGTACTTC. The chain links TRBV5-1 to TRBJ2-7, with D perhaps TRBD2 (5 bases). The germline V and J ends were trimmed by 2 bases and 0 bases, with 18 bases remaining between them. CDR3 length: 17 amino acids. Germline V lookup: CDR1 SGHRS, CDR2 YFSETQ.